The table lists the clone carrying this T cell receptor (beta chain) with a few counts. The antigen is not known. This sample was included in a study of beta chain features in type 1 diabetes. Whole-study context: Some 99 million sorted cells were examined across all samples.

What was sequenced were expressed TCRB transcripts, since all of the isolated RNA had been reverse transcribed. Only in-frame clones appear in the TCRdb table, and some are missing; sequencing was by immunoSEQ multiplex PCR. The sample yields approximately 170,000 clones, roughly 7.1% seen once. Broader study findings: Moderately but significantly shorter TCRB CDR3s were found in Type 1 diabetes patients in all four CD4+ subsets. Type 1 diabetes patients showed fewer insertions and more deletions at VDJ junctions.

Approximately 100 mL of blood, on average, came from one heparinised draw per donor. Each sorted population was over 95% pure. The CDR3 has 12 residues. Germline assignment: CDR1 SGHRS and CDR2 YFSETQ. The ends lost 4 bases at V and 8 bases at J; junction bases unmatched: 3. The origin of this receptor is a woman aged 35 to 49 with type 1 diabetes. V is TRBV5-1 and J is TRBJ1-2, with TRBD1 identical over 9 bases. Sequenced sample: central memory CD4+ T cells from blood. Written as DNA, the CDR3 is TGCGCCAGCAGCGACGACAGGGGGGGCTACACCTTC. This codes for CASSDDRGGYTF. Full variable domain (remainder filled in from reference TRBV5-1 and TRBJ1-2): KAGVTQTPRYLIKTRGQQVTLSCSPISGHRSVSWYQQTPGQGLQFLFEYFSETQRNKGNFPGRFSGRQFSNSRSEMNVSTLELGDSALYLCASSDDRGGYTFGSGTRLTVV.